This T cell receptor (beta chain) originates from a study of cytomegalovirus exposure and HLA in healthy donors. Study-level findings and limits: In a later analysis, HLA-C alleles had the fewest associated TCRs, DRB1 alleles the most. Accurate HLA-A and HLA-B prediction from TCR beta sequences was reported for most subjects. The Asian-associated ancestry cluster reportedly had fewer N-insertions than the roughly 670-donor mean in a later analysis. For most TCR sequences rarity was the rule, although some public TCRs occurred in many donors.

In regard to this clone: Its antigen remains unidentified.

The V gene's germline CDR1 is LNHDA and CDR2 SQIVND (reference sequence). V lost 0 bases and J 5 bases, leaving 16 bases between the germline ends. The CDR3 contains 16 residues. The PCR had 60 Vbeta and 13 Jbeta primers. Clones were sequenced by immunoSEQ multiplex PCR, and TCRdb holds only the in-frame ones, with some missing. The table lists 150,000 to 200,000 clones, roughly 79% of them singletons. The chain links TRBV19 to TRBJ1-2; D is possibly TRBD1 (5 bases). The sequencing sample was made of PBMCs. The TCR comes from a woman in her forties or fifties in good health and CMV-seropositive. CDR3 loop: CASSIDGQGLPYGYTF. CDR3 DNA sequence: TGTGCCAGTAGTATAGACGGGCAGGGCCTGCCTTATGGCTACACCTTC.